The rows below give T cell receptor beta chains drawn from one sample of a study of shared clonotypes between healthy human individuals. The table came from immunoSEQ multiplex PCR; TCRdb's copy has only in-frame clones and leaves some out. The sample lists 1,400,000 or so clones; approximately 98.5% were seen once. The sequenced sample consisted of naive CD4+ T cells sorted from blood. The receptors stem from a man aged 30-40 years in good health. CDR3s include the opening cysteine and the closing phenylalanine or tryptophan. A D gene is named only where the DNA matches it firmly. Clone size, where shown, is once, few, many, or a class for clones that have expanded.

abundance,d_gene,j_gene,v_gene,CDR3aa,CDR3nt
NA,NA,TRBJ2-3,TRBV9,CASSVSGISLTSTDTQYF,TGTGCCAGCAGCGTTTCCGGTATCTCGCTGACTAGCACAGATACGCAGTATTTT
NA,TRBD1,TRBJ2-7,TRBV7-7,CASSLGQGAQFEQYF,TGTGCTAGCAGCTTAGGGCAGGGGGCTCAGTTCGAGCAGTACTTC
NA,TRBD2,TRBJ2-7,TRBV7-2,CASSEHSGRASYEQYF,TGTGCCAGCAGCGAGCATAGCGGGAGGGCCTCCTACGAGCAGTACTTC
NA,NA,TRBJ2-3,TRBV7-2,CASSLEVVSTDTQYF,TGTGCCAGCAGCTTAGAGGTCGTGAGCACAGATACGCAGTATTTT
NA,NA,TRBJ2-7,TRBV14,CASSSVVPYEQYF,TGTGCCAGCAGCTCCGTGGTACCCTACGAGCAGTACTTC
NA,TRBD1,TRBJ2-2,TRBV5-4,CASSQGVGFAGELFF,TGTGCCAGCAGCCAGGGGGTGGGTTTCGCCGGGGAGCTGTTTTTT
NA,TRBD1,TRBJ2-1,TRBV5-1,CASSGSAGTGYNEQFF,TGCGCCAGCAGCGGAAGCGCCGGGACAGGTTACAATGAGCAGTTCTTC
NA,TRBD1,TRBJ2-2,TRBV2,CASIRDRLTGELFF,TGTGCCAGCATTAGGGACAGGCTCACCGGGGAGCTGTTTTTT
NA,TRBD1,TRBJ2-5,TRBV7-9,CASSIGQGTTETQYF,TGTGCCAGCAGCATCGGACAGGGAACTACAGAGACCCAGTACTTC
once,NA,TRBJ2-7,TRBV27,CASSLDPLGVFEQYF,TGTGCCAGCAGTCTTGACCCCCTCGGGGTGTTCGAGCAGTACTTC
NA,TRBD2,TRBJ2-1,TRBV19,CASEPGPIGKLRRGSYNEQFF,TGTGCCAGTGAACCCGGCCCTATCGGCAAACTTAGGCGGGGGTCCTACAATGAGCAGTTCTTC
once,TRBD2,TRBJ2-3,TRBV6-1,CASSEGTSGLGVFDTQYF,TGTGCCAGCAGTGAAGGGACTAGCGGACTAGGAGTTTTTGATACGCAGTATTTT
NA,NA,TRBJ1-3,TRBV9,CASSVAGNTIYF,TGTGCCAGCAGCGTAGCAGGGAACACCATATATTTT